This is a list of T cell receptor beta chains from one sample in a study of neoadjuvant anti-PD-1 for oral cavity cancer. The assay was immunoSEQ multiplex PCR, and TCRdb's table has in-frame clones only and misses some. Of about 14,000 clones in the sample, about two thirds were seen once. The material was PBMCs, obtained before nivolumab (anti-PD-1) treatment. The receptors derive from a person aged 35-79 years with oral cavity squamous cell carcinoma. Both conserved end residues are part of each CDR3. The D gene is left open where the match is weak. Clone size is not always given. Where it is, it says once, few, many or a class for expanded clones.

>TRBJ1-1|TRBV6-1|.|.
TGTGCCAGCAGTGAGCCCTCCGCCAGCAACACTGAAGCTTTCTTT
CASSEPSASNTEAFF
>TRBJ2-7|TRBV19|TRBD2|once
TGTGCCAGTAGTATCGAGGGGACTAGCGGGGACCGCCCAACCTACGAGCAGTACTTC
CASSIEGTSGDRPTYEQYF
>TRBJ1-2|TRBV7-9|.|.
TGTGCCAGCATGGGAGGGTGGGGGCCTGGAGGCTACACCTTC
CASMGGWGPGGYTF
>TRBJ2-7|TRBV4-1|.|.
TGCGCCAGCAGCCAAGTTACAGCTAGCTACGAGCAGTACTTC
CASSQVTASYEQYF
>TRBJ1-4|TRBV5-4|.|once
TGTGCCACCTCAACTGGGGGGAATAATGAAAAACTGTTTTTT
CATSTGGNNEKLFF
>TRBJ2-1|TRBV4-1|TRBD2|.
TGCGCCAGCAGCCAAGTAGCGGGGGGGCGGGTTGAGCAGTTCTTC
CASSQVAGGRVEQFF
>TRBJ2-1|TRBV9|.|.
TGTGCCAGCAGCGTAGTAGGCAGCGGTGATTACAATGAGCAGTTCTTC
CASSVVGSGDYNEQFF
>TRBJ1-6|TRBV5-1|TRBD1|.
TGCGCCAGCCGAAGACAGGGCAATTCACCCCTCCACTTT
CASRRQGNSPLHF
>TRBJ1-1|TRBV5-1|.|.
TGCGCCAGCAGTTCAACAGCGTCGAGCACTGAAGCTTTCTTT
CASSSTASSTEAFF
>TRBJ2-5|TRBV5-1|TRBD1|few
TGCGCCAGCATCCCCGATGCCGGGACAGCAGAGACCCAGTACTTC
CASIPDAGTAETQYF
>TRBJ2-1|TRBV6-5|.|.
TGTGCCAGCAGTTACTCCCCCGGGGGCTCCTACAATGAGCAGTTCTTC
CASSYSPGGSYNEQFF
>TRBJ1-5|TRBV18|.|.
TGTGCCAGCTCAATAAGGGAGTACAATCAGCCCCAGCATTTT
CASSIREYNQPQHF
>TRBJ2-3|TRBV4-2|TRBD2|.
TGTGCCAGCAGCCAAGATGGCGGGAGGGGAGATACGCAGTATTTT
CASSQDGGRGDTQYF
>TRBJ1-1|TRBV7-3|.|.
TGTGCCAGCAGCCCCCAAGGGGGGGAGATCACTGAAGCTTTCTTT
CASSPQGGEITEAFF
>TRBJ2-1|TRBV5-8|TRBD2|.
TGTGCCAGCAGCCGGGTGTCTAGCGGGGAGAATGAGCAGTTCTTC
CASSRVSSGENEQFF
>TRBJ2-7|TRBV7-9|.|.
TGTGCCAGCAGCACAGCCTACGAGCAGTACTTC
CASSTAYEQYF
>TRBJ1-1|TRBV5-1|.|.
TGCGCCAGCAGCCTTTATATGAACACTGAAGCTTTCTTT
CASSLYMNTEAFF
>TRBJ1-1|TRBV30|.|.
TGTGCCTGGAGTGCAGGGGTGTATACTGAAGCTTTCTTT
CAWSAGVYTEAFF
>TRBJ2-1|TRBV19|TRBD2|.
TGTGCCAGTAGTATAGGGTCTAGCGGGAGTTACAATGAGCAGTTCTTC
CASSIGSSGSYNEQFF
>TRBJ1-5|TRBV19|TRBD1|.
TGTGCCAGTAGTGCCCGGACAGGTACAGGACCCCAGCATTTT
CASSARTGTGPQHF
>TRBJ2-1|TRBV28|.|few
TGTGCCAGCAGTATCCCAGGCAATGAGCAGTTCTTC
CASSIPGNEQFF
>TRBJ2-5|TRBV30|.|.
TGTGCCTGGAGTGTAATTGGTCGAGAGACCCAGTACTTC
CAWSVIGRETQYF
>TRBJ1-3|TRBV5-1|.|once
TGCGCCAGCAGCGAGCTAGCTGGCTCTGGAAACACCATATATTTT
CASSELAGSGNTIYF
>TRBJ2-2|TRBV28|.|few
TGTGCCAGCGAAGGCAGGCGGTCCCGGACCGGGGAGCTGTTTTTT
CASEGRRSRTGELFF
>TRBJ2-3|TRBV25-1|.|.
TGTGCCAGCAGTGAAGGCAGGGGCACAGATACGCAGTATTTT
CASSEGRGTDTQYF
>TRBJ2-2|TRBV25-1|.|.
TGTGCCAGCAGTGAAAGGCAGGCTAGGGATACCGGGGAGCTGTTTTTT
CASSERQARDTGELFF
>TRBJ2-7|TRBV10-3|TRBD2|few
TGTGCCATCAGAGGGACTAGCGGACGATCCTACGAGCAGTACTTC
CAIRGTSGRSYEQYF
>TRBJ2-7|TRBV2|TRBD1|.
TGTGCCGCCCATAGGGGACAGCGCTACGAGCAGTACTTC
CAAHRGQRYEQYF
>TRBJ2-5|TRBV5-1|.|once
TGCGCCAGCAGCTTGGACCGAGAGACCCAGTACTTC
CASSLDRETQYF
>TRBJ2-1|TRBV6-1|TRBD2|.
TGTGCCAGCAGTGCCACTAGCGGGAGGTTGGATGAGCAGTTCTTC
CASSATSGRLDEQFF
>TRBJ2-7|TRBV6-1|.|.
TGTGCCAGCAGTGAAATCCCAGGGAGCTCCTACGAGCAGTACTTC
CASSEIPGSSYEQYF
>TRBJ1-1|TRBV29-1|.|.
TGCAGCGTCGGTGAACAGGGAAGTGAAGCTTTCTTT
CSVGEQGSEAFF
>TRBJ1-1|TRBV19|.|.
TGTGCCAGTAGTCTTCGAGAGGCAGCCCAAGCTTTCTTT
CASSLREAAQAFF
>TRBJ2-1|TRBV29-1|.|.
TGCAGCGTTGTGGAGTCGGGAGTCAGGGACAATGAGCAGTTCTTC
CSVVESGVRDNEQFF